This TCR beta chain was recovered during a study of T cell responses to AZD1222 COVID-19 vaccine (dated by TCRdb to about 2021). With respect to the entire study: Because spike-specific TCR depth and breadth did not differ between the two schedules, AZD1222 recipients who got a second dose at roughly 4 weeks were pooled with those who got a second dose at roughly 12 weeks. TCR sequencing was performed for over 230 trial participants, of whom about 200 were given two doses of AZD1222 and roughly 25 were given two doses of MenACWY control vaccine. Trial participants were enrolled by age into subgroups of 18-55, 56-69 and 70-plus years, and around 150, 29 and 61 TCR-sequenced participants, respectively, were included in these subgroups. Study-wide conclusions, independent of this receptor: Participants were mostly white British, with more females than males. The authors suggested clonal diversity may have been underestimated. Conclusions about previously exposed vaccinees are limited, since just a handful of AZD1222 recipients were seropositive for SARS-CoV-2 at baseline. Reportedly, close to half of the unique spike-specific TCRs recognized epitopes lying outside the regions that are mutated in the B.1.351 and B.1.1.7 variants. Because no day 14 peak-response samples were available, repertoires were characterized only after the peak T cell response. The whole spike protein was spanned by vaccine-associated CD4 TCRs, and dominant responses were seen in regions 160-218 and 743-854. In the small 56-69-year group, the increase in depth fell short of significance, most likely because of low power. After two AZD1222 doses, both the breadth and the depth of spike-specific TCRs were significantly higher than at day 0 and than in MenACWY recipients.

As encoded in the germline V gene, CDR1 is MNHEY while CDR2 is SVGAGI. The CDR3 measures 15 amino acids from cysteine to phenylalanine. Solely the CDR3 DNA is kept, with 45 bases framed from the first base. V loses 0 bases of germline sequence and J loses 4 bases, and the interval between the two ends is 13 bases. In light of the paper, this sample's time point label describes: baseline before first vaccination. The vaccinee samples were drawn from two UK trials, COV001 and COV002, one of which was a single-blind randomized controlled phase 2/3 trial testing AZD1222 (ChAdOx1 nCoV-19) in healthy adults. Trial participant PBMC samples were collected at day 0 and day 28 after the second dose for TCRbeta chain sequencing. This clone occurred once. Its binding antigen is unknown. No clone much larger than this one lies a single base away; base qualities are absent. The CDR3 regions of human TCRbeta chains were analyzed by immunosequencing. Processing in the source paper ran as follows. Repertoire TCRs were checked for matches against a reference library of SARS-CoV-2-specific TCRs that had been generated using the MIRA antigen-specificity platform. Breadth was defined as the fraction of unique TCRs that were SARS-CoV-2-associated, and depth was defined as the fraction of total T cells that were SARS-CoV-2-associated. Using the MIRA data, each spike-specific TCR was mapped to the spike region that the TCR reacts to and placed in a CD4 or CD8 class. Log10-transformed breadth and depth values were compared by one-way ANOVA with Sidak's multiple comparisons tests. Imported from immuneACCESS, the table was reduced by TCRdb to in-frame sequences with V and J called. These copies leave out some clones; in studies compared against another copy, an unresolved V gene accounts for under half, and the cause of the remainder is not known. The D gene and trimming were derived from the DNA, and the V and J assignments and clone size from that table. The sample table contains some 140,000 clones; only one count was recorded for approximately 84% of them. The ten largest clones take up approximately 4% of the sample.

Sequenced material: peripheral blood, taken on day 0 of AZD1222 vaccination. This receptor was obtained from an adult in good health. The chain employs TRBV6-5 and TRBJ2-7, with a tentative D gene TRBD2 over 7 matching bases. The CDR3 reads CASSYSRGGSYEQYF. Read as DNA, the sequence is TGTGCCAGCAGTTACTCGAGGGGGGGATCTTACGAGCAGTACTTC.